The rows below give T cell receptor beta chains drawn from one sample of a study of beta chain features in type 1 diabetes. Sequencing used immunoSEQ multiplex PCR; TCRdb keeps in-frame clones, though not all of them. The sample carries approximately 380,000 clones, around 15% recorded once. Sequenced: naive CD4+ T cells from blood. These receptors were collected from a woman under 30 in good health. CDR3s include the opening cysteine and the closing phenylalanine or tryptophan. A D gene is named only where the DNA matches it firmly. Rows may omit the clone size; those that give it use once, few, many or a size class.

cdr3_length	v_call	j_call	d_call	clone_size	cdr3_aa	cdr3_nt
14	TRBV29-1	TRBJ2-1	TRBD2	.	CSVPGLGVYNEQFF	TGCAGCGTCCCGGGACTAGGTGTTTACAATGAGCAGTTCTTC
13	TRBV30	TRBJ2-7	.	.	CAWSTDQPYEQYF	TGTGCCTGGAGTACAGACCAACCCTACGAGCAGTACTTC
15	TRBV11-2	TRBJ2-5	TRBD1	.	CASSLTQGVVETQYF	TGTGCCAGCAGCTTAACTCAGGGGGTAGTAGAGACCCAGTACTTC
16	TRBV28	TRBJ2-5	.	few	CASSLQTRAPEETQYF	TGTGCCAGCAGTCTTCAGACTAGAGCGCCAGAAGAGACCCAGTACTTC
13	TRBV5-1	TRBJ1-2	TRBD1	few	CASSPDRAYGYTF	TGCGCCAGCAGCCCGGACAGGGCCTATGGCTACACCTTC
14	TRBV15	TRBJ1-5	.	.	CATSRRRGDQPQHF	TGTGCCACCAGCAGAAGACGGGGGGATCAGCCCCAGCATTTT
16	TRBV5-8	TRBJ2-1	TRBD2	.	CASSLRTSGIWNEQFF	TGTGCCAGCAGCTTGCGGACTAGCGGGATATGGAATGAGCAGTTCTTC
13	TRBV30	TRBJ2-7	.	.	CAWSVGNPYEQYF	TGTGCCTGGAGTGTGGGCAACCCGTACGAGCAGTACTTC
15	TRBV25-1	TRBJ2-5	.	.	CASSESGVLSETQYF	TGTGCCAGCAGTGAATCGGGGGTTTTATCAGAGACCCAGTACTTC
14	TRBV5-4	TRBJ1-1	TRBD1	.	CASSPKQGATEAFF	TGTGCCAGCAGCCCTAAACAGGGGGCGACTGAAGCTTTCTTT
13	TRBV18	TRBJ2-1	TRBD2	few	CASSPAVAGEGFF	TGTGCCAGCTCACCAGCGGTGGCGGGAGAGGGGTTCTTC
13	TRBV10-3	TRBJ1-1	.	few	CAISRELNTEAFF	TGTGCCATCAGCAGGGAACTGAACACTGAAGCTTTCTTT
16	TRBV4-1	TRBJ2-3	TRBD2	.	CASSQATSGLGDTQYF	TGCGCCAGCAGCCAAGCGACTAGCGGACTCGGGGATACGCAGTATTTT
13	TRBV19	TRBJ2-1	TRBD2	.	CASTLSGRFGQFF	TGTGCCAGTACCCTTAGCGGGAGATTTGGGCAGTTCTTC
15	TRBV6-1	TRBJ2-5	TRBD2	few	CASSAGTILAGTVDF	TGTGCCAGCAGTGCAGGGACGATACTAGCGGGAACGGTGGACTTC
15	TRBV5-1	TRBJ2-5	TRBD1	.	CASSTRTGMMETQYF	TGCGCCAGCAGTACCCGGACAGGGATGATGGAGACCCAGTACTTC
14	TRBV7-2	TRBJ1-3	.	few	CASSPTGFGNTIYF	TGTGCCAGCAGCCCAACAGGGTTCGGAAACACCATATATTTT
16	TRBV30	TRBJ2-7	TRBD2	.	CAWSRPGTSGKGEQYF	TGTGCCTGGAGTCGGCCAGGGACTAGCGGGAAGGGCGAGCAGTACTTC
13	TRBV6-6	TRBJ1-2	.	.	CASRGLLYYGYTF	TGTGCCAGCAGGGGCCTACTTTACTATGGCTACACCTTC
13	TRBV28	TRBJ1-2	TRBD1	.	CAGQTGPNYGYTF	TGTGCCGGGCAGACAGGGCCTAACTATGGCTACACCTTC
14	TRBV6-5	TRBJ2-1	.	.	CASSFRRGYNEQFF	TGTGCCAGCAGTTTCCGACGGGGCTACAATGAGCAGTTCTTC
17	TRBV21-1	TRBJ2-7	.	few	CASSKAPRSARPYEQYF	TGTGCCAGCAGCAAAGCGCCCAGAAGCGCAAGACCCTACGAGCAGTACTTC
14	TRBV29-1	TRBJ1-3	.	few	CSVIMGGSGNTIYF	TGCAGCGTCATCATGGGGGGATCTGGAAACACCATATATTTT
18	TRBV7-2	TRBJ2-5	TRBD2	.	CASSSGTSRFTVMGTQYF	TGTGCCAGCAGCTCCGGGACTAGCAGGTTTACCGTGATGGGGACCCAGTACTTC
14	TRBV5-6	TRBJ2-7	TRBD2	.	CASSYSGRAYEQYF	TGTGCCAGCAGCTATAGCGGGAGGGCGTACGAGCAGTACTTC